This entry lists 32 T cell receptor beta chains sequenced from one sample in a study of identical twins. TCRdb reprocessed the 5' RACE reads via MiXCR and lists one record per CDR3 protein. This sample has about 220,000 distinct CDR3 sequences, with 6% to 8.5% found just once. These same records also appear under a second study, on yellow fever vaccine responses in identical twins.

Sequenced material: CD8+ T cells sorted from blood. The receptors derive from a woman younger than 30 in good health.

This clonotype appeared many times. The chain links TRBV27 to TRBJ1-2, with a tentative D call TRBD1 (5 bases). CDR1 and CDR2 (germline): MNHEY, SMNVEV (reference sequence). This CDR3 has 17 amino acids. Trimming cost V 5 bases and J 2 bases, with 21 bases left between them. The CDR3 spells CASSPGASRVTNYGYTF. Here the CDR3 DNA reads TGTGCCAGCAGTCCCGGGGCCAGCCGAGTCACAAACTATGGCTACACCTTC.

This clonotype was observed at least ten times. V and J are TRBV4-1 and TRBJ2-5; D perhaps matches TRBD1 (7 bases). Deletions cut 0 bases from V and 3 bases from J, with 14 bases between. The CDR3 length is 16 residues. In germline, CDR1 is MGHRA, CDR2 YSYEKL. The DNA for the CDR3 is TGCGCCAGCAGCCAAGATGGAGGGGGCGTGGAAGAGACCCAGTACTTC. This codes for CASSQDGGGVEETQYF.

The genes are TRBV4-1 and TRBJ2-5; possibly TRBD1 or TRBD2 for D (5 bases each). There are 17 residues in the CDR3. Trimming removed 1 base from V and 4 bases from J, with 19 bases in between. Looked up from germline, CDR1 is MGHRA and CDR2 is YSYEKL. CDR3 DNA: TGCGCCAGCAGCCAAGGGTTCGTAGGGCTGAGGGGAGAGACCCAGTACTTC. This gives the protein CASSQGFVGLRGETQYF.

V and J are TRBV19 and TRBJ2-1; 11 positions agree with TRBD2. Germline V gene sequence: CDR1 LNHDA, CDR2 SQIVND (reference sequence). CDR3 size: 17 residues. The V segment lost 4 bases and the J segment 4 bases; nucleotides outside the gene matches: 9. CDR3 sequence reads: CASSNIIAGGPYNEQFF. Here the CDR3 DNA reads TGTGCCAGTAGTAATATTATAGCGGGAGGGCCGTACAATGAGCAGTTCTTC.

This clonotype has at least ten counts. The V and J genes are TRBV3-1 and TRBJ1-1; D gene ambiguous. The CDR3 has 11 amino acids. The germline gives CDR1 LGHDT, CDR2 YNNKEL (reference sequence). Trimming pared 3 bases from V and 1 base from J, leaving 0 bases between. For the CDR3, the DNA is TGTGCCAGCAGCCAGAACACTGAAGCTTTCTTT. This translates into CASSQNTEAFF.

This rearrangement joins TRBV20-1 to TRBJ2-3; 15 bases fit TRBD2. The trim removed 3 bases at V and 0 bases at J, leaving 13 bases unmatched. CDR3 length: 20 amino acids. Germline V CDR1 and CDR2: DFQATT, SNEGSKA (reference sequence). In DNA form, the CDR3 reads TGCAGTGCTAGGGCCGGACTAGCGGGAGGGGTTACCCCGAGCACAGATACGCAGTATTTT. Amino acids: CSARAGLAGGVTPSTDTQYF.

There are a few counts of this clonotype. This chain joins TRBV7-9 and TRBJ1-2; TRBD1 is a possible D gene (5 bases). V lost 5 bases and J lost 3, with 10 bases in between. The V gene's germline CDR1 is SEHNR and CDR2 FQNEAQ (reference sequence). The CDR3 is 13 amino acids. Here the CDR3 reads CASSAQGYYGYTF. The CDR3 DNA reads TGTGCCAGCAGCGCGCAGGGTTACTATGGCTACACCTTC.

CDR3 sequence (DNA): TGTGCCAGTACGGGGGGAACAACTGAAGCTTTCTTT. Translated: CASTGGTTEAFF. The J gene is TRBJ1-1, the V gene TRBV7-8, with D perhaps matching TRBD1 (5 bases). Trimming took 9 bases from V and 5 from J, leaving 13 bases between them. Germline lookup yields CDR1 SGHVS and CDR2 FQNEAQ. The CDR3 loop spans 12 amino acids.

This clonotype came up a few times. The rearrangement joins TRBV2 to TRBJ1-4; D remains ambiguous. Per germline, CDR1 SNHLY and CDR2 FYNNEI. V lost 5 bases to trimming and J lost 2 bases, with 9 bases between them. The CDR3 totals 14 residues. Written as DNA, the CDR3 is TGTGCCAGCAGTACGGGATACACTAATGAAAAACTGTTTTTT. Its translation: CASSTGYTNEKLFF. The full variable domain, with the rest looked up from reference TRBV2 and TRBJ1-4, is EPEVTQTPSHQVTQMGQEVILRCVPISNHLYFYWYRQILGQKVEFLVSFYNNEISEKSEIFDDQFSVERPDGSNFTLKIRSTKLEDSAMYFCASSTGYTNEKLFFGSGTQLSVL.

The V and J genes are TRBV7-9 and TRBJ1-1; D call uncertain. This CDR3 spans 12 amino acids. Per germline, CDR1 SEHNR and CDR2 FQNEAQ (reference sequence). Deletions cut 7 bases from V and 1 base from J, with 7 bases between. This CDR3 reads CASNDENTEAFF. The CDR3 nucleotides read TGTGCCAGCAACGACGAGAACACTGAAGCTTTCTTT.

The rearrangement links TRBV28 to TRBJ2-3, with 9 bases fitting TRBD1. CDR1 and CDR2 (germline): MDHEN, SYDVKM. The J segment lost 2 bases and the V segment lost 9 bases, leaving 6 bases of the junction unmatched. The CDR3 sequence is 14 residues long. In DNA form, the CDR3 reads TGTGCCAGTTTATACAGGGGGCACACAGATACGCAGTATTTT. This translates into CASLYRGHTDTQYF.

CDR3 residues: CSVEDGQGGAFF. The CDR3 coding sequence is TGCAGCGTTGAAGATGGACAGGGTGGCGCTTTCTTT. The chain uses TRBV29-1 and TRBJ1-1; 8 bases line up with TRBD1. This CDR3 region has 12 residues. V shed 0 bases, J shed 11 bases, and the junction held 5 bases outside the gene matches. Germline V CDR1 and CDR2: SQVTM, ANQGSEA. The whole variable domain, remainder taken from reference TRBV29-1 and TRBJ1-1, is SAVISQKPSRDICQRGTSLTIQCQVDSQVTMMFWYRQQPGQSLTLIATANQGSEATYESGFVIDKFPISRPNLTFSTLTVSNMSPEDSSIYLCSVEDGQGGAFFGQGTRLTVV.

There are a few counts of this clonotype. CDR3 sequence (DNA): TGCGCCAGCAGCCCGACGGGGGGGTACCAAGAGACCCAGTACTTC. Amino acids: CASSPTGGYQETQYF. This sequence joins TRBV4-1 and TRBJ2-5; 8 bases are a match to TRBD2. The CDR3 extends over 15 amino acids. With V trimmed by 4 bases and J by 0 bases, 4 bases remained unmatched. CDR1 is MGHRA, CDR2 YSYEKL, per germline.

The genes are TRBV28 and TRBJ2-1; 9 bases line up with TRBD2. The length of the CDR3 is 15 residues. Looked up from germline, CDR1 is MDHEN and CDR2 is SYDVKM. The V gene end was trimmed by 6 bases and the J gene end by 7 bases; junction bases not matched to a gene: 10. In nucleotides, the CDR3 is TGTGCCAGCAGAGCCGTCCTAGCGGGAAATAATGAGCAGTTCTTC. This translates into CASRAVLAGNNEQFF.

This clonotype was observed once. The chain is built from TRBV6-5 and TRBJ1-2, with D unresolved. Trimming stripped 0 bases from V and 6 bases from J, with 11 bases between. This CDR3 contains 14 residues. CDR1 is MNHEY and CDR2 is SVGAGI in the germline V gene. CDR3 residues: CASSYSRASNGYTF. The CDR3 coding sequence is TGTGCCAGCAGTTACTCGAGGGCCTCAAATGGCTACACCTTC.

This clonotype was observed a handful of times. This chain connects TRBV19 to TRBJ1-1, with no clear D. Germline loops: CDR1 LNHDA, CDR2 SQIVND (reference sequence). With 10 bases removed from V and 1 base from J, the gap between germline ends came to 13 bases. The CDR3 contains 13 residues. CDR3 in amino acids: CATRDTENTEAFF. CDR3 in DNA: TGTGCCACCCGAGACACAGAGAACACTGAAGCTTTCTTT.

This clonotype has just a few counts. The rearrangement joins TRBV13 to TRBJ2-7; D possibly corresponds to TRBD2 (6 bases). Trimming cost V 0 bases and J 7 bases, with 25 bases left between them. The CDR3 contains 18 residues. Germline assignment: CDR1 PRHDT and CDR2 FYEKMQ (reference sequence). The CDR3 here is CASSLGGSGETFSGEQYF. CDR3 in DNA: TGTGCCAGCAGCTTAGGGGGTAGCGGAGAAACCTTCTCGGGAGAGCAGTACTTC.

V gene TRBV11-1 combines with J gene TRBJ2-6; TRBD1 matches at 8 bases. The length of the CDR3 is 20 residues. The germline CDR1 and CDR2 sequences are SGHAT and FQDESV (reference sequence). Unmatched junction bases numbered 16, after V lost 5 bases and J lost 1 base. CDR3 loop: CASSDPARDRPISGANVLTF. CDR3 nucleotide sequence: TGTGCCAGCAGCGACCCTGCCCGGGACAGGCCGATTTCTGGGGCCAACGTCCTGACTTTC.

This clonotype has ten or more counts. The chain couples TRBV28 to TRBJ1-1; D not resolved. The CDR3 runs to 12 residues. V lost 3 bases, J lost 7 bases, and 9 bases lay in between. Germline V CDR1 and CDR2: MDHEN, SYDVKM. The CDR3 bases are TGTGCCAGCAGTTTTAATGGGCTTGAAGCTTTCTTT. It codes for CASSFNGLEAFF.

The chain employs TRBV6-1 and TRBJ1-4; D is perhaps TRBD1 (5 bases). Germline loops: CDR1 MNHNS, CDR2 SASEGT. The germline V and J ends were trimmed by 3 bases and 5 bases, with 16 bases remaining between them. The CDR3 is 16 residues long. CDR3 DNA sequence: TGTGCCAGCAGTGATAACCTAGGTGGGGGAAATGAAAAACTGTTTTTT. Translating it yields CASSDNLGGGNEKLFF.

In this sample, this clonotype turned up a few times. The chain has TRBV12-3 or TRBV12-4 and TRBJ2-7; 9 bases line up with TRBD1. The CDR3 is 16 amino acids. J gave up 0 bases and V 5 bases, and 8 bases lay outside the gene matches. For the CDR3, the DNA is TGTGCCAGCAGTCCGGTTGGGACAGGGCCCTCCTACGAGCAGTACTTC. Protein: CASSPVGTGPSYEQYF.

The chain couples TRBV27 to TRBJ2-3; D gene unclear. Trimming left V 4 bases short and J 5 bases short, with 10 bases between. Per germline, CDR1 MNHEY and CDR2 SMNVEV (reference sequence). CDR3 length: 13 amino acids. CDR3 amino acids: CASSSYSRDTQYF. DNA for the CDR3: TGTGCCAGCAGTTCTTACAGCCGAGATACGCAGTATTTT.

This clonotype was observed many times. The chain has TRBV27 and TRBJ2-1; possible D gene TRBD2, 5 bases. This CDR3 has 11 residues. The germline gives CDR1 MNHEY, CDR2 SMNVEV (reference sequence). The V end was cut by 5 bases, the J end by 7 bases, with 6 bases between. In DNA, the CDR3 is TGTGCCAGCAGTAGAGGGAATGAGCAGTTCTTC. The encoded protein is CASSRGNEQFF.

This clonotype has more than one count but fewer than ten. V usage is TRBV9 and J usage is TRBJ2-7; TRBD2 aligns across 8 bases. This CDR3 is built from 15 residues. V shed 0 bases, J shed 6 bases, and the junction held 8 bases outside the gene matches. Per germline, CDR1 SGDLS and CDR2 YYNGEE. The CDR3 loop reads CASSVGVAGLGEQYF. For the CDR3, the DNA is TGTGCCAGCAGCGTAGGGGTAGCGGGACTCGGCGAGCAGTACTTC.

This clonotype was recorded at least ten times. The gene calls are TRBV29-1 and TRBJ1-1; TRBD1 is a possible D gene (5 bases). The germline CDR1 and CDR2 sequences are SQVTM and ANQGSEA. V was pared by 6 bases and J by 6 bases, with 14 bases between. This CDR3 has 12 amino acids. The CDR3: CSVPYGAAEAFF. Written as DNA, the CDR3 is TGCAGCGTCCCATATGGGGCGGCTGAAGCTTTCTTT.

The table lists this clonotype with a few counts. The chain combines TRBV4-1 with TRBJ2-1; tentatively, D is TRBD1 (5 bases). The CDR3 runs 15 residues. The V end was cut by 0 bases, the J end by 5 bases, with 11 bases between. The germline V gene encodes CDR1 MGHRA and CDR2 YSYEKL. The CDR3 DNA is TGCGCCAGCAGCCAAGATAAGGGGTCCCACAATGAGCAGTTCTTC. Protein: CASSQDKGSHNEQFF.

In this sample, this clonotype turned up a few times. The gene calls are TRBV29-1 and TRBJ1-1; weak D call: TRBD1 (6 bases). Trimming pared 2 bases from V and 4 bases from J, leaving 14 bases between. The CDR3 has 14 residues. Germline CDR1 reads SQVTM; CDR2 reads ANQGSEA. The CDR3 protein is CSVEPGGGGTEAFF. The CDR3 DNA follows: TGCAGCGTTGAACCTGGGGGCGGAGGCACTGAAGCTTTCTTT.

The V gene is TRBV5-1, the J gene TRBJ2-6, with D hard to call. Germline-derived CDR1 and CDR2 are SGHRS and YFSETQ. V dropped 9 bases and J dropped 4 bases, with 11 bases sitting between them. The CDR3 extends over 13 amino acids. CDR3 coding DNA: TGCGCCATCCATGACCCGGGGGCCAACGTCCTGACTTTC. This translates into CAIHDPGANVLTF.

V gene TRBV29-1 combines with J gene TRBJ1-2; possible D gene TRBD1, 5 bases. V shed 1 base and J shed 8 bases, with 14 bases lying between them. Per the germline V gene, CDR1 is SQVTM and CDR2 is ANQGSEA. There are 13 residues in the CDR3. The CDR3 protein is CSVEGRQGGGYTF. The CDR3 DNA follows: TGCAGCGTTGAAGGGCGTCAGGGCGGGGGCTACACCTTC.

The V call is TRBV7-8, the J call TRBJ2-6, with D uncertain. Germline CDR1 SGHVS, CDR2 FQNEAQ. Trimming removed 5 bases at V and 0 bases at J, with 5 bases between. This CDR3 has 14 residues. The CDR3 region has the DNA TGTGCCAGCAGCGCGGACTCTGGGGCCAACGTCCTGACTTTC. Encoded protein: CASSADSGANVLTF.

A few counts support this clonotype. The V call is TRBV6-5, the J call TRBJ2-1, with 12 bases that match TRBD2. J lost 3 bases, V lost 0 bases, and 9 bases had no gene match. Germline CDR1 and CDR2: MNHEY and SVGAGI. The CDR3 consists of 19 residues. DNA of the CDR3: TGTGCCAGCAGTTACTCGAGGCTAGCGGGAGGGGGCCGCTACAATGAGCAGTTCTTC. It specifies CASSYSRLAGGGRYNEQFF.

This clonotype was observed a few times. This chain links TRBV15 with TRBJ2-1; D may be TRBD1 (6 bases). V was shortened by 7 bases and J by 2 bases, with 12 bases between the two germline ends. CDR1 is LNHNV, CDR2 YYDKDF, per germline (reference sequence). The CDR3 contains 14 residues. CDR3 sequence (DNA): TGTGCCACCAAACGGACAGATACCTACAATGAGCAGTTCTTC. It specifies CATKRTDTYNEQFF.